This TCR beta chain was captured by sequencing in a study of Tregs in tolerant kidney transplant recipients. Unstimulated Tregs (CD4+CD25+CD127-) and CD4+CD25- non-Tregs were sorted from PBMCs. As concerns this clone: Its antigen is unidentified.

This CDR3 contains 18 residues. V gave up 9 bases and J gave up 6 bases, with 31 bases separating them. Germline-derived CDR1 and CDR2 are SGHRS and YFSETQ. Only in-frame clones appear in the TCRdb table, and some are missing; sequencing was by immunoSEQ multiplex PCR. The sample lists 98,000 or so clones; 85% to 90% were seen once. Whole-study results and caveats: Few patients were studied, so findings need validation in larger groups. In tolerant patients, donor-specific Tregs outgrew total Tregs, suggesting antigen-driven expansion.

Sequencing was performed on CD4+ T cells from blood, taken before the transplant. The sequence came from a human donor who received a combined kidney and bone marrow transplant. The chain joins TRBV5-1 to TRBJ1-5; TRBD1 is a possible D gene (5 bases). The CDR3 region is CATNPASQGGCVGQPQHF. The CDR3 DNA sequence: TGCGCCACCAATCCCGCAAGCCAGGGTGGGTGTGTGGGTCAGCCCCAGCATTTT.